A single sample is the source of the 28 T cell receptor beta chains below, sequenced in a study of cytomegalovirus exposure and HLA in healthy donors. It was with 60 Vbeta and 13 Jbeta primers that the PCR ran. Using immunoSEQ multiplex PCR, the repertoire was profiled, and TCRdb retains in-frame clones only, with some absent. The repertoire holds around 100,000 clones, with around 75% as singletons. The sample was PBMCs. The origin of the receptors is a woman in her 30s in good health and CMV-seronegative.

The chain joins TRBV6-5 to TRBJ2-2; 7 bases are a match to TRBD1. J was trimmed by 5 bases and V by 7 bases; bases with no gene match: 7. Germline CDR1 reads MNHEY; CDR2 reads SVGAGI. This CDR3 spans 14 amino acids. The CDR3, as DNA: TGTGCCAGCATTGGGACAGTAGGTACCGGGGAGCTGTTTTTT. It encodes CASIGTVGTGELFF.

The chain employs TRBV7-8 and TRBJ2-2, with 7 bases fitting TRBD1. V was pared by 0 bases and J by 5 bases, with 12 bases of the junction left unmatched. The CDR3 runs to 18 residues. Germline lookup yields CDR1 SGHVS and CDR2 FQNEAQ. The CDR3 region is CASSLALKRGRRTGELFF. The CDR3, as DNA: TGTGCCAGCAGCTTAGCGCTAAAGAGGGGGCGCCGGACCGGGGAGCTGTTTTTT.

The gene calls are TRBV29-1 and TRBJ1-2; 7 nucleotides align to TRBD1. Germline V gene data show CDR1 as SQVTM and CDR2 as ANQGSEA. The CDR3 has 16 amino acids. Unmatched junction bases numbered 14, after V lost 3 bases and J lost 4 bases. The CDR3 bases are TGCAGCGTTGAGATTGAACAGGGGTCACCCTTCTATGGCTACACCTTC. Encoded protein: CSVEIEQGSPFYGYTF.

The CDR3 spells CSARDRYGNNYGYTF. CDR3 nucleotide sequence: TGCAGCGCCCGGGACAGATACGGGAATAACTATGGCTACACCTTC. The chain links TRBV29-1 to TRBJ1-2, with 7 bases that match TRBD1. This CDR3 spans 15 amino acids. Losses at the gene ends were 7 bases for V and 1 base for J; bases not matched to a gene: 12. Per the germline V gene, CDR1 is SQVTM and CDR2 is ANQGSEA. The full variable domain, with the rest looked up from reference TRBV29-1 and TRBJ1-2, is SAVISQKPSRDICQRGTSLTIQCQVDSQVTMMFWYRQQPGQSLTLIATANQGSEATYESGFVIDKFPISRPNLTFSTLTVSNMSPEDSSIYLCSARDRYGNNYGYTFGSGTRLTVV.

Written as DNA, the CDR3 is TGTGCCACGAGGACGCAGGGAGGGCGGAACACTGAAGCTTTCTTT. This codes for CATRTQGGRNTEAFF. V is TRBV2 and J is TRBJ1-1; perhaps TRBD1 as D (5 bases). Trimming shortened V by 10 bases and J by 1 base, and 19 bases separated the two germline ends. Germline CDR1 and CDR2: SNHLY and FYNNEI. This CDR3 comprises 15 residues.

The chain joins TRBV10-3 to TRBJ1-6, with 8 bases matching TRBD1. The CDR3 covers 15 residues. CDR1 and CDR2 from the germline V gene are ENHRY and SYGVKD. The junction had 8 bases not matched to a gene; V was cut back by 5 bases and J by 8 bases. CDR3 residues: CAISRTGTGDSPLHF. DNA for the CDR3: TGTGCCATCAGTCGGACAGGGACGGGGGATTCACCCCTCCACTTT.

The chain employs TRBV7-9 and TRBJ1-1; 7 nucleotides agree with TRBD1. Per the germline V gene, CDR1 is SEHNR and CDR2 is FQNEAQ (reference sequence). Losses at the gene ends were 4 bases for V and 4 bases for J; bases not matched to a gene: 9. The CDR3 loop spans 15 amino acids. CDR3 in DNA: TGTGCCAGCAGCTGGGGAGACAGGGTAGGCACTGAAGCTTTCTTT. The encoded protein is CASSWGDRVGTEAFF.

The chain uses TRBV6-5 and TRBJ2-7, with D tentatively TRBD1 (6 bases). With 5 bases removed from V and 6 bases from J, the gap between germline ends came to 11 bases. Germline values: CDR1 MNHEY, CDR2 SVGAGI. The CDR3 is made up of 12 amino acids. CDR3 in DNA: TGTGCCAGCAGTCGAAACAGGGTCGAGCAGTACTTC. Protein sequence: CASSRNRVEQYF.

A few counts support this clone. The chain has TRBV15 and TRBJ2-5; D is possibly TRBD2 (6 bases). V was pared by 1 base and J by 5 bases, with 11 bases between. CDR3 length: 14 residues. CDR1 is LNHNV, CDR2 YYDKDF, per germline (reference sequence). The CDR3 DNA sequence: TGTGCCACCAGCAGAGGATCCCGGGAGGAGACCCAGTACTTC. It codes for CATSRGSREETQYF. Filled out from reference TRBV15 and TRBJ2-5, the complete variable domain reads DAMVIQNPRYQVTQFGKPVTLSCSQTLNHNVMYWYQQKSSQAPKLLFHYYDKDFNNEADTPDNFQSRRPNTSFCFLDIRSPGLGDTAMYLCATSRGSREETQYFGPGTRLLVL.

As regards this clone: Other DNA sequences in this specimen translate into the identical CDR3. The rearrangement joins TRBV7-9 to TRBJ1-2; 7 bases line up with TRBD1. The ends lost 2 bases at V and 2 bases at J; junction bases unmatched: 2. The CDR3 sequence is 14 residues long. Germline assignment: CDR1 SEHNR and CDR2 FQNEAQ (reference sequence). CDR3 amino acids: CASSLTGANYGYTF. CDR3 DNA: TGTGCCAGCAGCTTAACAGGGGCGAACTATGGCTACACCTTC.

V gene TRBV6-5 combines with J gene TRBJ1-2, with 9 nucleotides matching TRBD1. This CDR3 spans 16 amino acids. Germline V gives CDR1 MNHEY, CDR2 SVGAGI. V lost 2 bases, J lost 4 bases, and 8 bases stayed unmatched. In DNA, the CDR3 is TGTGCCAGCAGTTACCGCAACAGGGGGCTGGGCTATGGCTACACCTTC. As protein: CASSYRNRGLGYGYTF.

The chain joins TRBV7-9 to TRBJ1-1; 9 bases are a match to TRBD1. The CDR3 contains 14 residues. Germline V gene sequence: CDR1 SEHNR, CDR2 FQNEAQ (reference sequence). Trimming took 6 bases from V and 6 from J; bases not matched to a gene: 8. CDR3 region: CASRPIQGAAEAFF. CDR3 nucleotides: TGTGCCAGCAGACCGATACAGGGGGCCGCTGAAGCTTTCTTT.

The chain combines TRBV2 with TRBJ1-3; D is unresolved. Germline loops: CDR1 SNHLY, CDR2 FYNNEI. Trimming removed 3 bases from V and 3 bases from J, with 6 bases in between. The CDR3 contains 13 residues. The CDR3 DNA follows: TGTGCCAGCAGTGATGGCTTTGGAAACACCATATATTTT. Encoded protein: CASSDGFGNTIYF. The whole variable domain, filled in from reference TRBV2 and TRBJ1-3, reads EPEVTQTPSHQVTQMGQEVILRCVPISNHLYFYWYRQILGQKVEFLVSFYNNEISEKSEIFDDQFSVERPDGSNFTLKIRSTKLEDSAMYFCASSDGFGNTIYFGEGSWLTVV.

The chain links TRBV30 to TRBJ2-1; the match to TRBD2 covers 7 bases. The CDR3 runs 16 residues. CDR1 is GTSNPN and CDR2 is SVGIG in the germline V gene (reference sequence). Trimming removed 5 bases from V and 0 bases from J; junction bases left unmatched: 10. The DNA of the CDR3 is TGTGCCTGGTCTTTACCTAGCGGTTTCTCCTACAATGAGCAGTTCTTC. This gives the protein CAWSLPSGFSYNEQFF.

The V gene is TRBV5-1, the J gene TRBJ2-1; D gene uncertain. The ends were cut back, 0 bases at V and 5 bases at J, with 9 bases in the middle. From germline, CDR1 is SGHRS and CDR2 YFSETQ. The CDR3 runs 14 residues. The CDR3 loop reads CASSLATQDNEQFF. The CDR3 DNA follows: TGCGCCAGCAGCTTGGCAACCCAGGACAATGAGCAGTTCTTC.

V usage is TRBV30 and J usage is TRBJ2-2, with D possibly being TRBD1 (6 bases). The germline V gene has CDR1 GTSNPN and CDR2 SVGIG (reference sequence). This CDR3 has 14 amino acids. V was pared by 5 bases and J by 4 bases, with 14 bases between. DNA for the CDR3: TGTGCCTGGGATTCCGGGACACCCACCGGGGAGCTGTTTTTT. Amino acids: CAWDSGTPTGELFF.

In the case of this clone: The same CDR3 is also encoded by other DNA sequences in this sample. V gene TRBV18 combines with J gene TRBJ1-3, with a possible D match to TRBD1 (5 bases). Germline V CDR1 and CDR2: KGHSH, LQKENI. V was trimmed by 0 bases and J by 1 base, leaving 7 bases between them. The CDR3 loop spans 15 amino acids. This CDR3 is CASSPPGGSGNTIYF. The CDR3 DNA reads TGTGCCAGCTCACCACCGGGGGGGTCTGGAAACACCATATATTTT.

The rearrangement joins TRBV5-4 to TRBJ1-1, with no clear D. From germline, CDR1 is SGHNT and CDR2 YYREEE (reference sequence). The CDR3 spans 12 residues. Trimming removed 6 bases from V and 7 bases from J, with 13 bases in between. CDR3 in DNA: TGTGCCAGCACCAACAACGACTTTGAAGCTTTCTTT. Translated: CASTNNDFEAFF.

CDR3 sequence reads: CASSLRENQPQHF. CDR3 coding DNA: TGTGCCAGCAGCTTGAGGGAAAATCAGCCCCAGCATTTT. The genes are TRBV7-6 and TRBJ1-5; no firm D call. Between the trimmed V and J ends, which lost 3 bases and 4 bases, there was a span of 7 bases. The CDR3 consists of 13 residues. The germline gives CDR1 SGHVS, CDR2 FNYEAQ. Together with reference TRBV7-6 and TRBJ1-5, the CDR3 gives the full variable domain: GAGVSQSPRYKVTKRGQDVALRCDPISGHVSLYWYRQALGQGPEFLTYFNYEAQQDKSGLPNDRFSAERPEGSISTLTIQRTEQRDSAMYRCASSLRENQPQHFGDGTRLSIL.

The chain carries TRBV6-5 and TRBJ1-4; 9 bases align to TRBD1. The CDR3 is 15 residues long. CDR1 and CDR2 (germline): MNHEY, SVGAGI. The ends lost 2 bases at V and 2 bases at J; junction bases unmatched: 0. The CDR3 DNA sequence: TGTGCCAGCAGTTACACAGGGGGCACTAATGAAAAACTGTTTTTT. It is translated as CASSYTGGTNEKLFF.

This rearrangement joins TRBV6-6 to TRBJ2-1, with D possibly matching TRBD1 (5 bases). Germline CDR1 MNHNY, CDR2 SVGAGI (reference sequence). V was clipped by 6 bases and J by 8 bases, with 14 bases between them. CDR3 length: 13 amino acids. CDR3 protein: CASRPQAVHEQFF. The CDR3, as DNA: TGTGCCAGCAGACCACAGGCCGTCCATGAGCAGTTCTTC.

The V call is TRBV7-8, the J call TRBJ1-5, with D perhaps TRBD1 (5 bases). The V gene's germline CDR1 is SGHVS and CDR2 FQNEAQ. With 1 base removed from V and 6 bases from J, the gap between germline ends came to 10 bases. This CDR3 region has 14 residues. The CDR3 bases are TGTGCCAGCAGCTTAGTTGGAGGGACTCAGCCCCAGCATTTT. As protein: CASSLVGGTQPQHF.

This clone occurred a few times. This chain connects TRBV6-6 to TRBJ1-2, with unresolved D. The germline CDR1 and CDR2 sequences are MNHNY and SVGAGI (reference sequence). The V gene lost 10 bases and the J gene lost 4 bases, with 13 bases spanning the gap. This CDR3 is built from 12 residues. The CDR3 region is CATQYLSYGYTF. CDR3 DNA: TGTGCCACCCAATATTTGAGCTATGGCTACACCTTC.

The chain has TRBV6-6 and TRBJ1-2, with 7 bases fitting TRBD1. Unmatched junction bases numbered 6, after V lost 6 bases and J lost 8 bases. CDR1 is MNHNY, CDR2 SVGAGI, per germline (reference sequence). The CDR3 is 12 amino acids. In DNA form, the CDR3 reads TGTGCCAGCAGATTAGGGGACAGAGGCTACACCTTC. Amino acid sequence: CASRLGDRGYTF.

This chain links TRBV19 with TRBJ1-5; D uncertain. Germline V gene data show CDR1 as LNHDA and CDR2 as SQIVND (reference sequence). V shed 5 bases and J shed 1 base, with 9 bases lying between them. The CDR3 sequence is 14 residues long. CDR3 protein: CASSPGGSNQPQHF. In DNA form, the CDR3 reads TGTGCCAGTAGTCCGGGCGGGAGCAATCAGCCCCAGCATTTT.

The chain's CDR3 is CASSREDRGQWGYTF. CDR3 sequence (DNA): TGTGCCAGCAGCCGTGAGGACAGGGGGCAATGGGGCTACACCTTC. V usage is TRBV6-5 and J usage is TRBJ1-2; 11 bases agree with TRBD1. Looked up from germline, CDR1 is MNHEY and CDR2 is SVGAGI. There are 15 residues in the CDR3. J lost 8 bases, V lost 6 bases, and 11 bases had no gene match.

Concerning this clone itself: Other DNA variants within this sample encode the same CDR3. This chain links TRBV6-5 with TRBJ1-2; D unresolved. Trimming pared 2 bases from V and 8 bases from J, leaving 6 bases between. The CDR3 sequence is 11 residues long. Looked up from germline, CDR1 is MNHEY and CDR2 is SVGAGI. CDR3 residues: CASSYRGGYTF. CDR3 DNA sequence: TGTGCCAGCAGTTACCGAGGAGGCTACACCTTC.

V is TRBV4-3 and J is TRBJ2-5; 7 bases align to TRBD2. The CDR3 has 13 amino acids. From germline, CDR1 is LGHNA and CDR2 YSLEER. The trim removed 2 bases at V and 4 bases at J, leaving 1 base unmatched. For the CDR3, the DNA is TGCGCCAGCAGCCAAAGGGAGGGAGAGACCCAGTACTTC. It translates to CASSQREGETQYF.